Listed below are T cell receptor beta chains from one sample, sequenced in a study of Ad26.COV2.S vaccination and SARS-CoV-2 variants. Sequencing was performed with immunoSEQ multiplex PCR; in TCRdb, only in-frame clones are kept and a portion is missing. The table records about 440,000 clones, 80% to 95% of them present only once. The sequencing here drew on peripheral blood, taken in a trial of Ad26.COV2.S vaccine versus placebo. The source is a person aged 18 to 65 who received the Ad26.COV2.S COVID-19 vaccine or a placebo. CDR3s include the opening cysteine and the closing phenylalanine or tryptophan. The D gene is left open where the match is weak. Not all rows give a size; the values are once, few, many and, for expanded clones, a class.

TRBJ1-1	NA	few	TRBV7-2	CASSPRGGEAFF	TGTGCCAGCAGCCCGCGCGGGGGGGAAGCTTTCTTT
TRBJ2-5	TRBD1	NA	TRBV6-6	CASSYRQGETQYF	TGTGCCAGCAGTTACCGACAGGGGGAGACCCAGTACTTC
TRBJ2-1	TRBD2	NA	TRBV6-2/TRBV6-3	CASSYSLGTSGSGEQFF	TGTGCCAGCAGTTACTCCCTTGGGACTAGCGGGAGTGGTGAGCAGTTCTTC
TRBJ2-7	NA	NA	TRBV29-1	CSVADGAVGEQYF	TGCAGCGTTGCTGATGGGGCGGTGGGAGAGCAGTACTTC
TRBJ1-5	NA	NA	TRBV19	CASSIDASNQPQHF	TGTGCCAGTAGTATAGATGCCAGCAATCAGCCCCAGCATTTT
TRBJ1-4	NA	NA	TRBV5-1	CASSHNRGNEKLFF	TGCGCCAGCAGCCATAATCGGGGGAATGAAAAACTGTTTTTT
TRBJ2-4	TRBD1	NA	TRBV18	CASSPPGQGPKNIQYF	TGTGCCAGCTCACCCCCAGGACAGGGCCCCAAAAACATTCAGTACTTC
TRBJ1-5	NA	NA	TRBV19	CATAPLSRGLGQPQHF	TGTGCCACCGCTCCTCTAAGCAGGGGCTTGGGTCAGCCCCAGCATTTT
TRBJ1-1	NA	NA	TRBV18	CASSSSENTEAFF	TGTGCCAGCTCTAGCAGCGAGAACACTGAAGCTTTCTTT
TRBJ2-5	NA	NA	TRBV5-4	CASSGAGSKGTETQYF	TGTGCCAGCAGCGGGGCGGGGAGCAAGGGCACGGAGACCCAGTACTTC
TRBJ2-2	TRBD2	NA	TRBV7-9	CASSPTRRTSGYTGELFF	TGTGCCAGCAGCCCAACCCGTCGCACTAGCGGATACACCGGGGAGCTGTTTTTT
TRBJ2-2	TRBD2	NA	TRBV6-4	CASRAGGTGELFF	TGTGCCAGCCGAGCGGGAGGCACCGGGGAGCTGTTTTTT
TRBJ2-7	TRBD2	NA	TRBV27	CASSLRPLAAGVVQYF	TGTGCCAGCAGTTTACGCCCCCTTGCTGCGGGAGTTGTGCAGTACTTC
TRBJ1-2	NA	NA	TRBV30	CAWVKVLNYGYTF	TGTGCCTGGGTGAAGGTCCTTAACTATGGCTACACCTTC
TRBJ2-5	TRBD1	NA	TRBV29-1	CSVRRGTGGIETQYF	TGCAGCGTCCGGCGGGGGACAGGGGGCATCGAGACCCAGTACTTC
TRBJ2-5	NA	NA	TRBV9	CASSSLLGGETQYF	TGTGCCAGCAGCTCCCTCCTAGGCGGCGAGACCCAGTACTTC
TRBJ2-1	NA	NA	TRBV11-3	CASSSSSDWGVGNEQFF	TGTGCCAGCAGCTCCAGTTCAGACTGGGGGGTGGGGAATGAGCAGTTCTTC
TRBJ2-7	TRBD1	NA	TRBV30	CAWSRDRGREQYF	TGTGCCTGGAGCCGGGACAGGGGGCGGGAGCAGTACTTC
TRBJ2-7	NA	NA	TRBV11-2	CASSLVSFSYEQYF	TGTGCCAGCAGCTTAGTTAGTTTCTCCTACGAGCAGTACTTC
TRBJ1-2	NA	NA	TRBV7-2	CASSLGSSYGYTF	TGTGCCAGCAGCCTTGGCAGTTCCTATGGCTACACCTTC
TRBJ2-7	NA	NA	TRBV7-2	CASSLGADTYEQYF	TGTGCCAGCAGCTTGGGCGCGGATACCTACGAGCAGTACTTC